This is a list of T cell receptor beta chains from one sample in a study of cytotoxic CD8 clonotypes in ibrutinib-treated CLL. Assay used: immunoSEQ multiplex PCR; TCRdb lists only in-frame clones, some missing. The table shows some 200,000 clones, with approximately 72% occurring only once. The material sequenced was PBMCs, taken after 24 months of ibrutinib treatment. Every receptor here comes from a human donor with chronic lymphocytic leukemia. Each CDR3 is given with its conserved first and last residue. D genes are given only for firm matches. Size tells how often a clone was seen (once, few, many) or the class of an expanded clone, and some rows leave it out.

15 TRBD1 TRBJ2-5 TRBV5-1 NA CASSQGDQTQETQYF TGCGCCAGCAGCCAGGGGGATCAGACACAAGAGACCCAGTACTTC
14 NA TRBJ2-7 TRBV28 once CASFGLSGSYEQYF TGTGCCAGCTTCGGCCTGTCGGGATCCTACGAGCAGTACTTC
15 TRBD1 TRBJ2-3 TRBV5-1 NA CASSPRDSSTDTQYF TGCGCCAGCAGCCCCCGGGACAGCTCCACAGATACGCAGTATTTT
15 NA TRBJ2-7 TRBV2 NA CASSERTGREYEQYF TGTGCCAGCAGTGAAAGAACCGGGAGAGAATACGAGCAGTACTTC
16 TRBD1 TRBJ2-1 TRBV11-2 few CASSLARTGTYNEQFF TGTGCCAGCAGCTTAGCCAGGACAGGGACCTACAATGAGCAGTTCTTC
16 NA TRBJ2-3 TRBV15 once CATSPGTSPSTDTQYF TGTGCCACCAGCCCGGGGACTTCACCTAGCACAGATACGCAGTATTTT
16 TRBD1 TRBJ1-3 TRBV18 NA CASSRGGTESGNTIYF TGTGCCAGCTCCCGGGGCGGGACAGAATCTGGAAACACCATATATTTT
13 NA TRBJ2-1 TRBV7-3 once CASSLIHRVEQFF TGTGCCAGCAGCTTAATTCATAGGGTCGAGCAGTTCTTC
13 NA TRBJ2-2 TRBV19 NA CASSVTGPGELFF TGTGCCAGTAGTGTGACGGGACCCGGGGAGCTGTTTTTT
16 NA TRBJ2-3 TRBV6-1 few CASSGVPIYSTDTQYF TGTGCCAGCAGTGGCGTTCCCATCTATAGCACAGATACGCAGTATTTT
12 NA TRBJ2-7 TRBV28 NA CASVGAGYEQYF TGTGCCAGCGTTGGGGCAGGCTACGAGCAGTACTTC
14 TRBD1 TRBJ2-7 TRBV29-1 NA CSVEVGAGGFEQYF TGCAGCGTTGAAGTGGGGGCAGGGGGATTCGAGCAGTACTTC
15 NA TRBJ2-2 TRBV27 few CASSLRHPNTGELFF TGTGCCAGCAGTTTAAGGCACCCGAACACCGGGGAGCTGTTTTTT
16 TRBD2 TRBJ2-2 TRBV6-6 NA CASSRTSGSGTGELFF TGTGCCAGCAGCAGGACTAGCGGGAGTGGGACCGGGGAGCTGTTTTTT
13 NA TRBJ2-5 TRBV6-5 NA CASTPTGRETQYF TGTGCCAGCACCCCGACAGGGAGGGAGACCCAGTACTTC
16 NA TRBJ2-7 TRBV4-3 NA CASSQGGGIGPYEQYF TGCGCCAGCAGCCAAGGCGGCGGGATTGGGCCCTACGAGCAGTACTTC
14 NA TRBJ2-2 TRBV29-1 NA CSVVSSANTGELFF TGCAGCGTTGTCTCCAGCGCGAACACCGGGGAGCTGTTTTTT
14 NA TRBJ2-5 TRBV25-1 NA CASSEYLGEETQYF TGTGCCAGCAGTGAATATCTGGGGGAGGAGACCCAGTACTTC
15 TRBD1 TRBJ2-7 TRBV5-1 NA CASSSDRDLLYEQYF TGCGCCAGCAGCTCCGACAGGGACCTCCTCTACGAGCAGTACTTC
16 TRBD1 TRBJ1-5 TRBV5-6 NA CASSLAGQGKDQPQHF TGTGCCAGCAGCTTGGCGGGACAGGGGAAGGATCAGCCCCAGCATTTT
15 NA TRBJ2-7 TRBV19 NA CASSAVGGLDREQYF TGTGCCAGTAGCGCCGTGGGGGGGCTCGATCGTGAGCAGTACTTC
12 NA TRBJ1-2 TRBV15 NA CATSRDSGGYTF TGTGCCACCAGCAGAGACTCAGGGGGCTACACCTTC
14 NA TRBJ1-1 TRBV7-3 NA CASSPGPLNTEAFF TGTGCCAGCAGCCCGGGACCGCTGAACACTGAAGCTTTCTTT
16 NA TRBJ1-1 TRBV25-1 NA CASSESALWELSGAFF TGTGCCAGCAGTGAATCGGCTTTATGGGAGCTATCTGGGGCTTTCTTT
12 TRBD1 TRBJ2-7 TRBV2 few CASARGQYEQYF TGTGCCAGCGCCCGGGGACAGTACGAGCAGTACTTC
14 TRBD2 TRBJ2-7 TRBV5-1 NA CASSREGPSYEQYF TGCGCCAGCAGCCGGGAGGGACCGTCCTACGAGCAGTACTTC
15 NA TRBJ2-7 TRBV2 NA CASSEALARSYEQYF TGTGCCAGCAGTGAAGCCCTAGCGCGTTCCTACGAGCAGTACTTC
13 NA TRBJ1-5 TRBV7-9 NA CASSLDIWQPQHF TGTGCCAGCAGCTTAGATATCTGGCAGCCCCAGCATTTT
17 NA TRBJ2-1 TRBV7-7 NA CASSPALSGTDPNEQFF TGTGCCAGCAGCCCCGCGCTCTCCGGGACGGACCCGAATGAGCAGTTCTTC
12 NA TRBJ2-2 TRBV7-9 NA CASSLDTGELFF TGTGCCAGCAGCCTCGACACCGGGGAGCTGTTTTTT
21 NA TRBJ1-3 TRBV13 NA CASSLGGRYLTGLGSGNTIYF TGTGCCAGCAGCTTAGGAGGCCGATACTTAACAGGGTTGGGCTCCGGAAACACCATATATTTT
16 TRBD1 TRBJ2-7 TRBV5-1 NA CASSLSGRGGQYEQYF TGCGCCAGCAGCCTTTCGGGTAGAGGGGGCCAGTACGAGCAGTACTTC
13 NA TRBJ1-5 TRBV28 once CASSLYLHQPQHF TGTGCCAGCAGTTTATACCTCCATCAGCCCCAGCATTTT
19 TRBD2 TRBJ2-7 TRBV27 NA CASTPKGLITSGDSYEQYF TGTGCCAGCACCCCTAAGGGGTTAATAACTAGCGGAGATTCCTACGAGCAGTACTTC
15 NA TRBJ2-2 TRBV7-9 few CASSLRGTDTGELFF TGTGCCAGCAGCTTAAGGGGGACGGACACCGGGGAGCTGTTTTTT
13 NA TRBJ1-1 TRBV5-1 NA CASSGTLNTEAFF TGCGCCAGCAGCGGCACGTTGAACACTGAAGCTTTCTTT
14 NA TRBJ1-1 TRBV7-9 NA CASSFFTGNTEAFF TGTGCCAGCAGCTTTTTTACAGGGAACACTGAAGCTTTCTTT
19 TRBD1 TRBJ1-3 TRBV11-2 once CASSLDMLRFRGLGNTIYF TGTGCCAGCAGCTTAGATATGCTTAGATTCAGGGGGCTTGGAAACACCATATATTTT
13 TRBD1 TRBJ2-7 TRBV6-6 NA CASRLNRGYEQYF TGTGCCAGCAGGCTTAACAGGGGCTACGAGCAGTACTTC
13 NA TRBJ1-1 TRBV19 NA CASSIYRATEAFF TGTGCCAGTAGTATCTACAGGGCCACTGAAGCTTTCTTT
16 TRBD2 TRBJ2-7 TRBV7-2 NA CASSKRLAGGPHEQYF TGTGCCAGCAGCAAAAGACTAGCGGGAGGGCCCCACGAGCAGTACTTC
17 TRBD1 TRBJ2-2 TRBV7-2 NA CASSSLYRGVNTGELFF TGTGCCAGCAGCTCTCTTTACAGGGGTGTGAACACCGGGGAGCTGTTTTTT
14 TRBD1 TRBJ2-1 TRBV15 NA CATSRDRGLRRQFF TGTGCCACCAGCCGGGACAGGGGGCTTAGGAGGCAGTTCTTC
14 TRBD1 TRBJ1-1 TRBV7-9 few CASRDGTGSAEAFF TGTGCCAGCAGAGACGGGACAGGGTCTGCTGAAGCTTTCTTT
15 NA TRBJ1-2 TRBV18 NA CASSPLPSGLYGYTF TGTGCCAGCTCACCACTCCCTTCGGGGCTGTATGGCTACACCTTC
15 TRBD1 TRBJ1-2 TRBV9 NA CASSEGGPFRYGYTF TGTGCCAGCAGCGAAGGGGGCCCCTTCCGCTATGGCTACACCTTC
15 NA TRBJ2-5 TRBV6-5 NA CASTSRGGALETQYF TGTGCCAGCACCTCCCGCGGAGGGGCTCTAGAGACCCAGTACTTC
17 TRBD1 TRBJ1-2 TRBV18 NA CASSPYITGESNYGYTF TGTGCCAGCTCACCGTACATCACAGGGGAATCTAACTATGGCTACACCTTC
15 NA TRBJ1-3 TRBV5-1 NA CASSFGRASGNTIYF TGCGCCAGCAGCTTTGGCCGAGCCTCTGGAAACACCATATATTTT
15 NA TRBJ1-1 TRBV7-3 NA CASSLLPLGTTEAFF TGTGCCAGCAGCTTACTACCTCTTGGAACCACTGAAGCTTTCTTT
14 TRBD1 TRBJ1-1 TRBV6-5 NA CASSTGQGGTEAFF TGTGCCAGCAGTACCGGACAGGGTGGAACTGAAGCTTTCTTT
15 TRBD2 TRBJ2-1 TRBV9 NA CASSVGLAGFNEQFF TGTGCCAGCAGCGTAGGGCTAGCGGGTTTTAATGAGCAGTTCTTC
16 TRBD2 TRBJ2-3 TRBV7-3 few CASSLGLAGGTDTQYF TGTGCCAGCAGCTTGGGACTAGCGGGGGGCACAGATACGCAGTATTTT
15 NA TRBJ2-7 TRBV7-2 NA CASSLSVASPYEQYF TGTGCCAGCAGCTTATCCGTAGCCTCTCCCTACGAGCAGTACTTC
14 NA TRBJ1-1 TRBV5-1 once CASSLAGINTEAFF TGCGCCAGCAGCTTGGCGGGGATAAACACTGAAGCTTTCTTT
16 TRBD2 TRBJ2-7 TRBV5-4 NA CASSAPGGGSSYEQYF TGTGCCAGCAGCGCCCCTGGCGGGGGAAGCTCCTACGAGCAGTACTTC
16 TRBD2 TRBJ2-1 TRBV5-5 NA CASILGGLAIYNEQFF TGTGCCAGCATACTCGGGGGACTAGCGATCTACAATGAGCAGTTCTTC
14 NA TRBJ2-1 TRBV6-1 NA CASSEAVGIDEQFF TGTGCCAGCAGTGAAGCGGTGGGAATTGATGAGCAGTTCTTC
13 TRBD1 TRBJ2-1 TRBV7-9 NA CASSRWDSREQFF TGTGCCAGCAGCCGCTGGGACAGTAGGGAGCAGTTCTTC